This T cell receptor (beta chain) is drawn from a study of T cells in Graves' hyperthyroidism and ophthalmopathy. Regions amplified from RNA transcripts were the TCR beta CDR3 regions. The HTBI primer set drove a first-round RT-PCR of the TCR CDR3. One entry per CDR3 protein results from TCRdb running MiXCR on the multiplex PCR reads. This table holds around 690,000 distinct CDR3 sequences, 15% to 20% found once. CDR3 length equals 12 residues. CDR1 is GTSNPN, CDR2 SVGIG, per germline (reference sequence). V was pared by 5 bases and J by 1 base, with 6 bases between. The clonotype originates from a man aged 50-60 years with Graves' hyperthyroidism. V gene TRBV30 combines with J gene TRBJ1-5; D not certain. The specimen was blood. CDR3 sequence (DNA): TGTGCCTGGGGACTGAGCAATCAGCCCCAGCATTTT. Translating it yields CAWGLSNQPQHF.